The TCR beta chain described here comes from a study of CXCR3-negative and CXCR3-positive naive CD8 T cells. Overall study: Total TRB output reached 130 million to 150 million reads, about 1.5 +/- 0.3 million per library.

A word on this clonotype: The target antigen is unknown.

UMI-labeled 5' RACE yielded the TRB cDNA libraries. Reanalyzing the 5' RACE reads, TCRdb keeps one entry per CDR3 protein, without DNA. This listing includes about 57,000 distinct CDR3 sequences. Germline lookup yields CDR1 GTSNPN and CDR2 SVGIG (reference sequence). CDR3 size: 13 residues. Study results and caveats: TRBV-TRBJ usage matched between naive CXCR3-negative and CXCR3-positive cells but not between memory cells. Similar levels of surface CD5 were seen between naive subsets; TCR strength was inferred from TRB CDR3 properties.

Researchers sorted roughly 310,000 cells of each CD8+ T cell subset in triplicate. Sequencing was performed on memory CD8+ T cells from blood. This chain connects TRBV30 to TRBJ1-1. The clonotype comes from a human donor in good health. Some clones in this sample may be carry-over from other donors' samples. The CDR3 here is CAWSVLRGTEAFF.